The present T cell receptor (beta chain) was sequenced within a study of blood T cell repertoires in COVID-19. Here immunoSEQ multiplex PCR was the method, and the copy in TCRdb shows in-frame clones only, minus some. The data show about 400,000 clones, with 88% seen just once and 2% to 2.5% held by the top ten. Sequenced: PBMCs or T cells enriched from blood (not recorded which). The receptor comes from a woman between 35 and 50 years old with acute COVID-19.

DNA of the CDR3: TGCGCCAGCAGCTTGGGGGCCGCCGGAAGGGAAAAACTGTTTTTT. It codes for CASSLGAAGREKLFF. V usage is TRBV5-1 and J usage is TRBJ1-4, with D uncertain. The CDR3 covers 15 residues. CDR1 is SGHRS and CDR2 is YFSETQ in the germline V gene. Trimming removed 0 bases at V and 8 bases at J, with 14 bases between.